The 26 T cell receptor beta chains given below trace back to one sample, sequenced in a study of CD8+CD57+ T cells in acquired aplastic anemia. Profiles of TCR beta VDJ and CDR3 were generated from a genomic DNA template. MiXCR was run by TCRdb on the reads, yielding one entry per CDR3 protein. The repertoire includes fewer than 200,000 distinct CDR3 sequences, around half of them detected once, and roughly 1.1% sits in the top ten. Flow cytometry had shown expanded CD8+CD57+ cells in the patients chosen for sequencing. The material sequenced was sorted CD4+, CD8+, or CD8+CD57+ T cells (not recorded which) from PBMCs. Receptors originate from a human donor with aplastic anemia.

This sequence joins TRBV15 and TRBJ2-5; 8 bases match TRBD2. The CDR3 is made up of 15 amino acids. The junction had 4 bases not matched to a gene; V was cut back by 0 bases and J by 4 bases. Germline lookup yields CDR1 LNHNV and CDR2 YYDKDF (reference sequence). The CDR3: CATSRDPGGRETQYF. The CDR3 bases are TGTGCCACCAGCAGAGATCCGGGGGGGAGAGAGACCCAGTACTTC.

This rearrangement joins TRBV10-3 to TRBJ2-1; TRBD2 might be the D (6 bases). Trimming cost V 6 bases and J 2 bases, with 17 bases left between them. The CDR3 contains 16 residues. Germline loops: CDR1 ENHRY, CDR2 SYGVKD. CDR3 sequence: CAISRGVQVAYNEQFF. CDR3 coding DNA: TGTGCCATCAGCCGCGGGGTCCAGGTCGCCTACAATGAGCAGTTCTTC.

The chain couples TRBV6-1 to TRBJ1-6, with TRBD1 matching 8 bases. Looked up from germline, CDR1 is MNHNS and CDR2 is SASEGT. The CDR3 is made up of 14 amino acids. J was trimmed by 7 bases and V by 7 bases; bases with no gene match: 6. CDR3 region: CASNSRQGNSPLHF. CDR3 bases: TGTGCCAGCAATAGTCGACAGGGGAATTCACCCCTCCACTTT.

The CDR3 DNA is TGTGCCAGCAGGTCATCGGGGGGCCGCTACTATGGCTACACCTTC. Protein: CASRSSGGRYYGYTF. The V and J genes are TRBV27 and TRBJ1-2; D possibly corresponds to TRBD1 (6 bases). Trimming took off 6 bases at V and 3 bases at J, with 17 bases between the two ends. The CDR3 consists of 15 residues. Looked up from germline, CDR1 is MNHEY and CDR2 is SMNVEV (reference sequence).

The chain carries TRBV12-3 or TRBV12-4 and TRBJ2-6, with D perhaps TRBD2 (6 bases). The CDR3 runs 16 residues. Trimming left V 3 bases short and J 2 bases short, with 11 bases between. The CDR3 sequence: CASSFHPGAGANVLTF. The CDR3 DNA is TGTGCCAGCAGTTTCCATCCGGGAGCTGGGGCCAACGTCCTGACTTTC.

In this sample, this clonotype turned up many times. V gene TRBV9 combines with J gene TRBJ2-7; TRBD2 aligns across 13 bases. Germline V gene data show CDR1 as SGDLS and CDR2 as YYNGEE. The CDR3 length is 15 residues. Trimming removed 4 bases from V and 4 bases from J; junction bases left unmatched: 5. The CDR3 DNA sequence: TGTGCCAGCAGCCCGAGGACTAGCGGGAGTTACGAGCAGTACTTC. Residues: CASSPRTSGSYEQYF.

This clonotype was counted only a few times. This chain uses TRBV5-1 with TRBJ2-3; D is ambiguous. Trimming removed 0 bases at V and 0 bases at J, with 5 bases between. CDR3 length: 14 amino acids. Germline CDR1 is SGHRS and CDR2 is YFSETQ. The DNA of the CDR3 is TGCGCCAGCAGCTTGGAGCAGAGCACAGATACGCAGTATTTT. It codes for CASSLEQSTDTQYF.

This chain joins TRBV10-1 and TRBJ1-3; D not resolved. The CDR3 extends over 15 amino acids. Looked up from germline, CDR1 is WNHNN and CDR2 is SYGVQD (reference sequence). Deletions cut 2 bases from V and 0 bases from J, with 8 bases between. The CDR3 region has the DNA TGCGCCAGCAGTGAGACGCAGGACTCTGGAAACACCATATATTTT. It is translated as CASSETQDSGNTIYF.

The chain is built from TRBV20-1 and TRBJ2-7; 10 positions agree with TRBD1. The CDR3 covers 13 residues. After removal of 3 bases from V and 2 bases from J, the junction contained 1 base not matched to a gene. Looked up from germline, CDR1 is DFQATT and CDR2 is SNEGSKA (reference sequence). This CDR3 reads CSASGQGAYEQYF. The CDR3 DNA reads as TGCAGTGCTAGCGGACAGGGGGCCTACGAGCAGTACTTC.

At least ten counts were recorded for this clonotype. This chain connects TRBV14 to TRBJ1-1; weak D call: TRBD1 (5 bases). Germline loops: CDR1 SGHDN, CDR2 FVKESK. The CDR3 runs to 15 residues. The V end was cut by 5 bases, the J end by 0 bases, with 13 bases between. The CDR3 DNA follows: TGTGCCAGCAGCTCCCCCGGGACTCTGAACACTGAAGCTTTCTTT. Protein: CASSSPGTLNTEAFF.

This rearrangement joins TRBV15 to TRBJ2-6, with D possibly being TRBD2 (6 bases). V lost 7 bases and J 2 bases, leaving 6 bases between the germline ends. Germline V gives CDR1 LNHNV, CDR2 YYDKDF (reference sequence). This CDR3 is 13 amino acids long. The CDR3 DNA follows: TGTGCCACCACGGGAGCTGGGGCCAACGTCCTGACTTTC. Protein product: CATTGAGANVLTF.

J is TRBJ2-3 and V is TRBV6-2 or TRBV6-3, with D maybe TRBD1 (6 bases). The CDR3 has 15 residues. Trimming took 2 bases from V and 0 from J, leaving 9 bases between them. The germline CDR1 and CDR2 sequences are MNHEY and SVGEGT. CDR3 nucleotides: TGTGCCAGCAGTTACCGAGGACAGAGCACAGATACGCAGTATTTT. This encodes CASSYRGQSTDTQYF.

The table lists this clonotype with a few counts. The chain employs TRBV7-8 and TRBJ2-1; no definite D call. CDR1 and CDR2 from the germline V gene are SGHVS and FQNEAQ. This CDR3 is built from 12 residues. Between the trimmed V and J ends, which lost 3 bases and 10 bases, there was a span of 10 bases. This CDR3 is CASSFVQAEQFF. CDR3 nucleotides: TGTGCCAGCAGCTTCGTTCAAGCGGAGCAGTTCTTC.

This chain joins TRBV24-1 and TRBJ2-3, with no clear D. The ends were cut back, 6 bases at V and 2 bases at J, with 8 bases in the middle. This CDR3 contains 13 residues. The V gene's germline CDR1 is KGHDR and CDR2 SFDVKD. The CDR3 region has the DNA TGTGCCACCAGTACGAGCAACACAGATACGCAGTATTTT. This encodes CATSTSNTDTQYF.

J is TRBJ2-7 and V is TRBV4-2; D ambiguous. The CDR3 is 11 amino acids. Trimming shortened V by 0 bases and J by 5 bases, and 2 bases separated the two germline ends. CDR1 and CDR2 from the germline V gene are LGHNA and YNFKEQ. The CDR3 DNA is TGTGCCAGCAGCCAAGATAACGAGCAGTACTTC. Translated, it gives CASSQDNEQYF.

This clonotype has a count of ten or more. This sequence joins TRBV15 and TRBJ2-3; 12 bases are a match to TRBD2. The trim removed 4 bases at V and 0 bases at J, leaving 11 bases unmatched. The CDR3 spans 19 residues. Per the germline V gene, CDR1 is LNHNV and CDR2 is YYDKDF (reference sequence). The CDR3 coding sequence is TGTGCCACCAGCACGAGACTAGCGGGGGCAAAGTCTAGCACAGATACGCAGTATTTT. Protein: CATSTRLAGAKSSTDTQYF.

This clonotype was seen a few times. A much larger clone lies a single base off, so this may be a read error. The chain links TRBV24-1 to TRBJ2-5; 8 bases fit TRBD1. Germline assignment: CDR1 KGHDR and CDR2 SFDVKD. The CDR3 totals 14 residues. This CDR3 is CATSDPGQGETRYF. CDR3 nucleotide sequence: TGTGCCACCAGTGACCCAGGACAGGGAGAGACCCGGTACTTC.

V gene TRBV6-4 combines with J gene TRBJ2-3; D is ambiguous. This CDR3 contains 13 residues. V was pared by 4 bases and J by 7 bases, with 12 bases between. The germline gives CDR1 MRHNA, CDR2 SNTAGT. The DNA for the CDR3 is TGTGCCAGCAGTGGTGGTCTCGGTTATACGCAGTATTTT. Translating gives CASSGGLGYTQYF.

This chain joins TRBV5-6 and TRBJ1-1; 7 bases line up with TRBD1. In germline, CDR1 is SGHDT, CDR2 YYEEEE. There are 13 residues in the CDR3. V shed 5 bases, J shed 3 bases, and the junction held 4 bases outside the gene matches. The CDR3 sequence: CASRLDRDTEAFF. The CDR3 nucleotides read TGTGCCAGCAGGCTTGACAGGGACACTGAAGCTTTCTTT.

This clonotype showed up many times. The chain employs TRBV20-1 and TRBJ2-5, with D possibly being TRBD2 (7 bases). The CDR3 length is 16 residues. Germline-derived CDR1 and CDR2 are DFQATT and SNEGSKA (reference sequence). V lost 0 bases and J lost 5, with 19 bases in between. The CDR3 reads CSARDLRGAFLETQYF. In nucleotides, the CDR3 is TGCAGTGCTAGAGATCTCCGGGGGGCTTTCCTGGAGACCCAGTACTTC.

This clonotype was seen repeatedly, ten times or more. This chain uses TRBV7-7 with TRBJ2-5; unclear D gene. The CDR3 covers 12 residues. With 6 bases removed from V and 7 bases from J, the gap between germline ends came to 12 bases. CDR1 SSHAT and CDR2 FNYEAQ come from the germline V gene (reference sequence). The DNA of the CDR3 is TGTGCCAGCAGTACCAAGGGCGGGACCCAGTACTTC. Translating it yields CASSTKGGTQYF.

In its sample, this clonotype was seen many times. The V and J genes are TRBV11-2 and TRBJ1-1, with TRBD1 as a possible D gene (5 bases). The CDR3 is 14 residues long. Trimming left V 2 bases short and J 1 base short, with 8 bases between. The germline V gene encodes CDR1 SGHAT and CDR2 FQNNGV. CDR3 sequence: CASSLKRGNTEAFF. In DNA form, the CDR3 reads TGTGCCAGCAGCTTAAAGAGGGGGAACACTGAAGCTTTCTTT. The whole variable domain, remainder taken from reference TRBV11-2 and TRBJ1-1, is EAGVAQSPRYKIIEKRQSVAFWCNPISGHATLYWYQQILGQGPKLLIQFQNNGVVDDSQLPKDRFSAERLKGVDSTLKIQPAKLEDSAVYLCASSLKRGNTEAFFGQGTRLTVV.

This clonotype was recorded at least ten times. The chain is built from TRBV5-6 and TRBJ2-5, with D possibly TRBD2 on 7 matching bases. CDR1 SGHDT and CDR2 YYEEEE come from the germline V gene. The CDR3 length is 13 residues. The V end lost 2 bases, the J end lost 5 bases, and 10 bases lay between the germline ends. CDR3 coding DNA: TGTGCCAGCAGCTTCAGGGGAGGGGAGACCCAGTACTTC. It is translated as CASSFRGGETQYF.

This clonotype appeared a few times. This chain uses TRBV29-1 with TRBJ2-3; 8 bases fit TRBD2. CDR3 size: 13 residues. V was clipped by 3 bases and J by 8 bases; unmatched bases: 7. Germline V lookup: CDR1 SQVTM, CDR2 ANQGSEA. CDR3 loop: CSVDLSGRRTQYF. The CDR3 DNA is TGCAGCGTTGATCTGAGCGGGAGACGTACGCAGTATTTT.

The chain recombines TRBV5-6 with TRBJ1-1; weak D call: TRBD1 (5 bases). V gave up 1 base and J gave up 0 bases, with 16 bases separating them. Germline values: CDR1 SGHDT, CDR2 YYEEEE. The CDR3 runs 17 residues. CDR3: CASSLYAAGLMNTEAFF. DNA of the CDR3: TGTGCCAGCAGCTTGTACGCGGCAGGGCTTATGAACACTGAAGCTTTCTTT. Supplemented by reference TRBV5-6 and TRBJ1-1, the full variable domain reads DAGVTQSPTHLIKTRGQQVTLRCSPKSGHDTVSWYQQALGQGPQFIFQYYEEEERQRGNFPDRFSGHQFPNYSSELNVNALLLGDSALYLCASSLYAAGLMNTEAFFGQGTRLTVV.

At least ten counts were recorded for this clonotype. V and J are TRBV20-1 and TRBJ1-2; D is undetermined. Germline CDR1 and CDR2: DFQATT and SNEGSKA (reference sequence). The CDR3 covers 13 residues. Trimming took 3 bases from V and 2 from J, leaving 10 bases between them. CDR3 in DNA: TGCAGTGCTAGTCTGCAGGTCAACTATGGCTACACCTTC. Encoded protein: CSASLQVNYGYTF.